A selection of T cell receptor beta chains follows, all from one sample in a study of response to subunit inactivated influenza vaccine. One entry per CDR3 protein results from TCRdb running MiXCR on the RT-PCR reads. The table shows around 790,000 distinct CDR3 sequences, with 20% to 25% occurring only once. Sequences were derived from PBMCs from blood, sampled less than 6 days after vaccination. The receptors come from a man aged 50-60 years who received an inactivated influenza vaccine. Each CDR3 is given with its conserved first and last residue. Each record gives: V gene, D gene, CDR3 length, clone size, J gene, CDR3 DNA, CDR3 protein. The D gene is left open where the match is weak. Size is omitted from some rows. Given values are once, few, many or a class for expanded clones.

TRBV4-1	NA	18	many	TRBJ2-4	TGCGCCAGCAGCCAAGATCTAGGGTCGGGTTTCTCCAAAAACATTCAGTACTTC	CASSQDLGSGFSKNIQYF
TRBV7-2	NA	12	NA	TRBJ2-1	TGTGCCAGCAGCCCTGGACTAACCGAGCAGTTCTTC	CASSPGLTEQFF
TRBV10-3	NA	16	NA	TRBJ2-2	TGTGCCATCAGGGGTACCGGGACTTCGAACACCGGGGAGCTGTTTTTT	CAIRGTGTSNTGELFF
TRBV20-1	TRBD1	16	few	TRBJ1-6	TGCAGTGCTAGAGCCCGGGCAGGGGGTGGTAATTCACCCCTCCACTTT	CSARARAGGGNSPLHF
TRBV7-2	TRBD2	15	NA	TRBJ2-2	TGTGCCAGCAGCTTAGCTAGCGGGGGGCCCGGGGAGCTGTTTTTT	CASSLASGGPGELFF
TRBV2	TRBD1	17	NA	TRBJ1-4	TGTGCCAGCAACAACCCCGGGACAGGGTCCCATAATGAAAAACTGTTTTTT	CASNNPGTGSHNEKLFF
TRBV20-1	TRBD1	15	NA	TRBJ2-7	TGCAGTGCGAACCCCGAGGGACAGGGAGGCTACGAGCAGTACTTC	CSANPEGQGGYEQYF
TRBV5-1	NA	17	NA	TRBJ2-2	TGCGCCAGCAGCGCGTTGACCCAGGGGTCGAACACCGGGGAGCTGTTTTTT	CASSALTQGSNTGELFF
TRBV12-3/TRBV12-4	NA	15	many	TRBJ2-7	TGTGCCACCTCCTCCGGACTAGGGGGTTCCTACGAGCAGTACTTC	CATSSGLGGSYEQYF
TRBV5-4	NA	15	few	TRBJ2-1	TGTGCCAGCAGCTGGGCTGACCCCTCCTACAATGAGCAGTTCTTC	CASSWADPSYNEQFF
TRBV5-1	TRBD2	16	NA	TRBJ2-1	TGCACCAGCAGCTTGGCCGGGGGGACCCTCTACAATGAGCAGTTCTTC	CTSSLAGGTLYNEQFF
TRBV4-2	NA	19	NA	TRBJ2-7	TGTGCCAGCAGCCTACAGGAGCACGGACCTAACCCCTACTCCTACGAGCAGTACTTC	CASSLQEHGPNPYSYEQYF
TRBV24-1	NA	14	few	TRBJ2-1	TGTGCCACCAGTGATTTTTCGGATTACAATGAGCAGTTCTTC	CATSDFSDYNEQFF
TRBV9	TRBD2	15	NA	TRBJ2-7	TGTGCCAGCAGCAAACTAGCGGGAGTGAACAATGAGCAGTACTTC	CASSKLAGVNNEQYF
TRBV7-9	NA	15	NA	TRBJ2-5	TGTGCCAGCAGCCAACAGGGGGGGGTCCAAGAGACCCAGTACTTC	CASSQQGGVQETQYF
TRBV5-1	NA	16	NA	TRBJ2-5	TGCGCCAGCACTCTCCTCGGGGCAGGCGGCCAAGAGACCCAGTACTTC	CASTLLGAGGQETQYF
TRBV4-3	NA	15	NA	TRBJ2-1	TGCGCCAGCAGCCAAGAGGGACATACCTACAATGAGCAGTTCTTC	CASSQEGHTYNEQFF
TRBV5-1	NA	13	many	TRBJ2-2	TGCGCCAGCAGCGCGTCAGGGTCCGGGGAGCTGTTTTTT	CASSASGSGELFF
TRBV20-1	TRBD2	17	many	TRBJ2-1	TGCAGTGCTAGAGGACTAGCGGGACGGAAAATAATCAATGAGCAGTTCTTC	CSARGLAGRKIINEQFF
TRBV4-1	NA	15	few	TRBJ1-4	TGCGGCGCGGAGGTGGTCGCGGGTTTTTGGGAAAAACTGTTTTTT	CGAEVVAGFWEKLFF
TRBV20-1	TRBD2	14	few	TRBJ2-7	TGCAGTGCTAGAGATACTAGCGGGGTCTACGAGCAGTACTTC	CSARDTSGVYEQYF
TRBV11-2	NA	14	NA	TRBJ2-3	TGTGCCAGCAGCTTAGATAGGGCCTCAGATACGCAGTATTTT	CASSLDRASDTQYF
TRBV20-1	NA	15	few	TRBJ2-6	TGCAGTGCTAGAGATGCAGGACCTGGGGCCAACGTCCTGACTTTC	CSARDAGPGANVLTF
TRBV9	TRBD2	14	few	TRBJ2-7	TGTGCCAGCAGCGTGGGACTAGCGTTCGACGAGCAGTACTTC	CASSVGLAFDEQYF
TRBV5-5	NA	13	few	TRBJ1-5	TGTGCCAGCAGCTTGGATTTAGGTCAGCCCCAGCATTTT	CASSLDLGQPQHF
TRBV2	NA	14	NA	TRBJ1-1	TGTGCCAGCAGTGAGGGAGGCACAGTCACTGAAGCTTTCTTT	CASSEGGTVTEAFF
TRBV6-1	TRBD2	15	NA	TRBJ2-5	TGTGCCAGCAGTGAAGATTGGACTAGTGGGGAGACCCAGTACTTC	CASSEDWTSGETQYF
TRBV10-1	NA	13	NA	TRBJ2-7	TGCGCCAGCAGTGCCCGGACCCTAGGGGAGCAGTACTTC	CASSARTLGEQYF
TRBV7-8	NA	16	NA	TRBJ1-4	TGTGCCAGCAGCTTAGTGGCCGGGGGTGCTAATGAAAAACTGTTTTTT	CASSLVAGGANEKLFF
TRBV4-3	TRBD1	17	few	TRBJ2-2	TGCGCCAGCAGCCAAGAAGGGGGCAGGATGGTTGCCGGGGAGCTGTTTTTT	CASSQEGGRMVAGELFF
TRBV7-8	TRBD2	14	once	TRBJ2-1	TGTGCCAGCAGCTTAGAGGCTAGCGGGAGATTTCTGTTCTTC	CASSLEASGRFLFF
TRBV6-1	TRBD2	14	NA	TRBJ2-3	TGTGCCAGCCAAAAAGCGGGAGGCGGGGATACGCAGTATTTT	CASQKAGGGDTQYF
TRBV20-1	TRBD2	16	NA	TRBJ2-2	TGCAGTGCCGAAGGGACTAGCGGGCGTTTCACCGGGGAGCTGTTTTTT	CSAEGTSGRFTGELFF
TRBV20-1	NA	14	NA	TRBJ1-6	TGCAGTAAGGGTCTTGTCTCCTATAATTCACCCCTCCACTTT	CSKGLVSYNSPLHF
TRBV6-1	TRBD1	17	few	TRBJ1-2	TGTGCCAGCAGTGAACCTGTTCCGGGACAGCGGAACTATGGCTACACCTTC	CASSEPVPGQRNYGYTF
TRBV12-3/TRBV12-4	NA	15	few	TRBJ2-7	TGTGCCAGCAGTCCCGCGGGCAGTACGGCCTACGAGCAGTACTTC	CASSPAGSTAYEQYF
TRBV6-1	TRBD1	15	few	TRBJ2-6	TGTGCCAGCATCTTACAGGGGGTTGGGGCCAACGTCCTGACTTTC	CASILQGVGANVLTF
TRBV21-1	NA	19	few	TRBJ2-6	TGTGCCAGCAGCACCACGGGCGGGACACCCTGTTCGGGGGCCAACGTCCTGACTTTC	CASSTTGGTPCSGANVLTF
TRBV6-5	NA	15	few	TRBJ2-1	TGTGCCAGCAGTTACGGTGCGGGCTCCTACAATGAGCAGTTCTTC	CASSYGAGSYNEQFF
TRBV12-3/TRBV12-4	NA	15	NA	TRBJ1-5	TGTGCCAGCAGTTTAGTGGGCCGTTCGGATCAGCCCCAGCATTTT	CASSLVGRSDQPQHF
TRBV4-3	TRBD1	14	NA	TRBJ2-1	TGCGCCAGCAGCCAAGTGGGAACAGGGGTCGAGCAGTTCTTC	CASSQVGTGVEQFF
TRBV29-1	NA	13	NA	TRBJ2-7	TGCAGCGTGGTGGACGGTCTCTCCTACGAGCAGTACTTC	CSVVDGLSYEQYF
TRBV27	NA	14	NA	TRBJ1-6	TGTGCCAGCAGTTTTGGGCAGAATAATTCACCCCTCCACTTT	CASSFGQNNSPLHF